The entry below gives a single T cell receptor beta chain sequence along with its context. The clone's antigen remains unknown. There are no base qualities to consult, and no much larger clone falls within one base. These data originate in a study of T cell responses to AZD1222 COVID-19 vaccine (dated by TCRdb to 2020 to 2023). For context, the study as a whole: AZD1222 recipients given second doses at about 4 weeks or at about 12 weeks were pooled, since spike-specific TCR depth and breadth were not found to differ between the two schedules. Trial participants were enrolled by age into subgroups of 18-55, 56-69 and 70-plus years, and 148, 28 and 57 TCR-sequenced participants, respectively, were included in these subgroups. TCR sequencing covered some 240 trial participants: nearly 210 given two doses of AZD1222 and approximately 26 given two doses of MenACWY control vaccine. What the authors observed across the whole study: Conclusions about previously exposed vaccinees are limited, since just a handful of AZD1222 recipients were seropositive for SARS-CoV-2 at baseline. Because no day 14 peak-response samples were available, repertoires were characterized only after the peak T cell response. The whole spike protein was spanned by vaccine-associated CD4 TCRs, and dominant responses were seen in regions 160-218 and 743-854. Spike-specific TCR breadth and depth rose significantly after two AZD1222 doses compared with day 0 and with MenACWY recipients. Most participants were white British and females outnumbered males, and the authors suggested that clonal diversity may have been underestimated. In the small 56-69-year group, the increase in depth fell short of significance, most likely because of low power. Epitopes outside the regions mutated in the B.1.351 and B.1.1.7 variants were reportedly recognized by nearly half of the unique spike-specific TCRs.

The time point label here, explained by the study, means: baseline before first vaccination. Vaccinee samples came from UK trials COV001 and COV002, including a single-blind randomized controlled phase 2/3 trial of AZD1222 (ChAdOx1 nCoV-19) in healthy adults. For TCRbeta chain sequencing, PBMC samples from trial participants were taken at day 0 and at day 28 after the second dose. The CDR3 regions of human TCRbeta chains were subjected to immunosequencing. The paper's data handling went like this. Repertoire TCRs were checked for matches against a reference library of SARS-CoV-2-specific TCRs that had been generated using the MIRA antigen-specificity platform. Breadth was defined as the fraction of unique TCRs that were SARS-CoV-2-associated. Depth was defined as the fraction of total T cells that were SARS-CoV-2-associated. Each spike-specific TCR was assigned to its reactive spike region and to a CD4 or CD8 class using the MIRA data. Log10-transformed breadth and depth values were compared by one-way ANOVA with Sidak's multiple comparisons tests. The source is immuneACCESS, and TCRdb retained only in-frame sequences with V and J called. Part of the clones is not carried over; for the studies checked, unresolved V genes explain less than half of this, and the remainder is unexplained. V and J calls and clone size are those listed in that table; D and trimming were worked out from the DNA. In all, the sample holds over 100,000 clones, and more than 70% of those were seen once. The ten largest clones capture approximately 17% of the sample.

CDR1 MNHEY and CDR2 SVGAGI are derived from the germline V gene. Trimming costs V 5 bases and J 0 bases, and their ends lie 13 bases apart. The CDR3 covers 15 residues, taking in both the cysteine and the phenylalanine. Only CDR3 DNA remains: 45 bases, in frame from the first base. This TCR was sampled from an adult in good health. The source was peripheral blood, collected on day 0 of AZD1222 vaccination. This chain joins TRBV6-5 to TRBJ1-1; the D gene is possibly TRBD1, with 5 bases matching. This receptor has the CDR3 CASSPPGPLNTEAFF. The nucleotide sequence reads as follows: TGTGCCAGCAGTCCACCGGGACCGTTGAACACTGAAGCTTTCTTT.